These T cell receptor beta chains were read from a single sample in a study of T-cell memory formation after mild COVID-19. TCRdb passed the 5' RACE reads through MiXCR, listing each CDR3 protein once. This sample yields hundreds of thousands of distinct CDR3 sequences, of which around 16% are seen a single time; roughly 7.8% belongs to the top ten. Material: PBMCs or a T cell subset sorted from them (not recorded which). These receptors were collected from an adult woman who had mild COVID-19 (a few samples of this study predate the infection). Cell type and time point are not known. Each CDR3 is given with its conserved first and last residue. Each record gives: clone size, V gene, D gene, J gene, CDR3 DNA, CDR3 protein. The D gene is left open where the match is weak. Expanded clones are given a class, and other clones once, few, many or no size at all.

many	TRBV5-5	.	TRBJ2-3	TGTGCCAGCAGTCAGGGGGGCGCGAACCCCTCGGATTTT	CASSQGGANPSDF
.	TRBV7-9	.	TRBJ1-1	TGTGCCAGCAGCTTAGCGAAGAATCTGGACACTGAAGCTTTCTTT	CASSLAKNLDTEAFF
.	TRBV24-1	TRBD1	TRBJ2-2	TGTGCCACCAGTGATTTGCCCCCTACAGGGGGCGCATTATCCGGGGAGCTGTTTTTT	CATSDLPPTGGALSGELFF
few	TRBV29-1	TRBD1	TRBJ2-7	TGCAGCGTTCAGGACAGGGTTTCCTACGAGCAGTACTTC	CSVQDRVSYEQYF
.	TRBV7-9	TRBD1	TRBJ2-5	TGTGCCAGCAGCCTATGGACAGGGAAGGAGACCCAGTACTTC	CASSLWTGKETQYF
many	TRBV12-3/TRBV12-4	.	TRBJ2-1	TGTGCCAGCAGTTTAGGTGGGGGGGCTGGCAATGAGCAGTTCTTC	CASSLGGGAGNEQFF
few	TRBV7-2	.	TRBJ2-1	TGTGCCAGCAGCTTAGAAGTCTCTGGGCAGTTCTTC	CASSLEVSGQFF
.	TRBV7-2	TRBD2	TRBJ2-4	TGTGCCAGCGGGGAGGGATACAAGCCAGCGGGAGTGGGAAACATTCAGTACTTC	CASGEGYKPAGVGNIQYF
.	TRBV27	TRBD1	TRBJ2-1	TGTGCCAGCAGTACCCCCGGGACAGCATACAATGAGCAGTTCTTC	CASSTPGTAYNEQFF
.	TRBV5-1	TRBD2	TRBJ2-3	TGCGCCAGCAGCTTGGTTCTAGCGGGAACCACAGATACGCAGTATTTT	CASSLVLAGTTDTQYF
.	TRBV7-9	.	TRBJ1-5	TGTGCCAGCAGCTTAGGGGCGGAGGCCAATCAGCCCCAGCATTTT	CASSLGAEANQPQHF
.	TRBV6-5	.	TRBJ1-3	TGTGCCGTAAAAACCCTTTCCGCTGGAAACACCATATATTTT	CAVKTLSAGNTIYF
.	TRBV6-5	TRBD2	TRBJ2-7	TGTGCCAGCACCAAACAGGCGGGAGGCTCCTACGAGCAGTACTTC	CASTKQAGGSYEQYF
.	TRBV5-6	.	TRBJ2-1	TGTGCCAGCAGCTTGAGGTCCGGTAATGAGCAGTTCTTC	CASSLRSGNEQFF
many	TRBV12-3/TRBV12-4	.	TRBJ2-2	TGTGCCAGCAGTTCGCGGGGATTCGCGAACACCGGGGAGCTGTTTTTT	CASSSRGFANTGELFF
few	TRBV12-3/TRBV12-4	TRBD2	TRBJ2-3	TGTGCCAGCAGTTCCCGGACTAGAATGACAGATACGCAGTATTTT	CASSSRTRMTDTQYF
.	TRBV2	TRBD2	TRBJ2-3	TGTGCCAGCAGTGACGGAGCGGGGGAAGGAGATACGCAGTATTTT	CASSDGAGEGDTQYF